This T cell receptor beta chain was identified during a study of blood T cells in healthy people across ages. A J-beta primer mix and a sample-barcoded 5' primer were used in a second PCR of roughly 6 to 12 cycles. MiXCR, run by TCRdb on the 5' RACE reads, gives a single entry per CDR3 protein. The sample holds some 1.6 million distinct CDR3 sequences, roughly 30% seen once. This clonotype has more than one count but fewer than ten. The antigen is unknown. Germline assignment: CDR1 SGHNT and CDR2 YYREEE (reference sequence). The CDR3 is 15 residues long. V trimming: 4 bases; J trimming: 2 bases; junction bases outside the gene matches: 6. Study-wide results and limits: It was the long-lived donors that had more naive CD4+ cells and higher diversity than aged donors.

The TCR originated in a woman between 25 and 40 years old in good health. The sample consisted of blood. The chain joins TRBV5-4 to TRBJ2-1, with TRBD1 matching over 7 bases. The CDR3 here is CASSTDRATYNEQFF. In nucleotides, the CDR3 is TGTGCCAGCAGCACCGACAGGGCAACCTACAATGAGCAGTTCTTC.